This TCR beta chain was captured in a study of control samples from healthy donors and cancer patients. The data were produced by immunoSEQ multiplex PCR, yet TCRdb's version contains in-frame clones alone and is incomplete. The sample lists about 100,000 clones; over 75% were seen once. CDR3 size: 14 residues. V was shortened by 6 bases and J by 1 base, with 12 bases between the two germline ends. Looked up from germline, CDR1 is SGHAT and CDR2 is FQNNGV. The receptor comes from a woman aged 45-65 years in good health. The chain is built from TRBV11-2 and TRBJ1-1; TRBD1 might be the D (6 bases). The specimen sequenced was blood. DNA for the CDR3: TGTGCCAGCAGATATAAGGGGGGGAACACTGAAGCTTTCTTT. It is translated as CASRYKGGNTEAFF.